Shown below are 27 T cell receptor beta chains from a single sample sequenced in a study of T cell changes during pregnancy in multiple sclerosis. Generated by immunoSEQ multiplex PCR, the TCRdb table keeps only in-frame clones and is missing some. The sample carries about 69,000 clones, about 91% recorded once. Specimen: CD4+ T cells from peripheral blood mononuclear cells, collected in the third trimester of pregnancy. The origin of the receptors is a female donor in good health, enrolled as a control in a pregnancy study.

This chain uses TRBV7-2 with TRBJ1-6, with D uncertain. There are 14 residues in the CDR3. Trimming cost V 5 bases and J 4 bases, with 9 bases left between them. The germline gives CDR1 SGHTA, CDR2 FQGNSA. The CDR3 is CASSKRGYNSPLHF. The CDR3 nucleotides are TGTGCCAGCAGCAAACGGGGATATAATTCACCCCTCCACTTT. Full variable domain (missing parts from reference TRBV7-2 and TRBJ1-6): GAGVSQSPSNKVTEKGKDVELRCDPISGHTALYWYRQSLGQGLEFLIYFQGNSAPDKSGLPSDRFSAERTGGSVSTLTIQRTQQEDSAVYLCASSKRGYNSPLHFGNGTRLTVT.

The V and J genes are TRBV6-4 and TRBJ2-2, with D tentatively TRBD1 (5 bases). The CDR3 totals 13 residues. CDR1 is MRHNA and CDR2 is SNTAGT in the germline V gene. The V gene lost 4 bases and the J gene lost 4 bases, with 7 bases spanning the gap. The CDR3 region is CASSVQGTGELFF. CDR3 sequence (DNA): TGTGCCAGCAGTGTTCAGGGCACCGGGGAGCTGTTTTTT.

The chain combines TRBV5-4 with TRBJ2-1; D is possibly TRBD1 (6 bases). This CDR3 has 13 residues. CDR1 and CDR2 from the germline V gene are SGHNT and YYREEE (reference sequence). Trimming took off 4 bases at V and 9 bases at J, with 14 bases between the two ends. This chain's CDR3 is CASSGYRVTEQFF. In DNA, the CDR3 is TGTGCCAGCAGCGGGTACAGGGTTACTGAGCAGTTCTTC. The full variable domain, in which reference TRBV5-4 and TRBJ2-1 provide the parts outside the CDR3, is ETGVTQSPTHLIKTRGQQVTLRCSSQSGHNTVSWYQQALGQGPQFIFQYYREEENGRGNFPPRFSGLQFPNYSSELNVNALELDDSALYLCASSGYRVTEQFFGPGTRLTVL.

The chain is built from TRBV9 and TRBJ2-5, with a tentative D call TRBD2 (5 bases). This CDR3 region has 15 residues. The ends were cut back, 2 bases at V and 6 bases at J, with 17 bases in the middle. Per germline, CDR1 SGDLS and CDR2 YYNGEE. The CDR3 bases are TGTGCCAGCAGCGTTTCGACTACCAACCAGAAGACCCAGTACTTC. Translated: CASSVSTTNQKTQYF.

The genes are TRBV5-1 and TRBJ2-3, with 7 positions matching TRBD2. Per germline, CDR1 SGHRS and CDR2 YFSETQ. This CDR3 comprises 13 residues. Trimming took 4 bases from V and 6 from J; bases not matched to a gene: 5. The DNA of the CDR3 is TGCGCCAGCAGCACGACTAGCATGGATACGCAGTATTTT. Encoded protein: CASSTTSMDTQYF.

The rearrangement links TRBV7-2 to TRBJ1-5; possibly TRBD1 for D (6 bases). V was trimmed by 5 bases and J by 7 bases, leaving 15 bases between them. There are 14 residues in the CDR3. Per the germline V gene, CDR1 is SGHTA and CDR2 is FQGNSA. CDR3 residues: CASSTWDTPQPQHF. The CDR3 DNA reads as TGTGCCAGCAGCACCTGGGACACGCCACAGCCCCAGCATTTT. The full variable domain, completed using reference TRBV7-2 and TRBJ1-5, is GAGVSQSPSNKVTEKGKDVELRCDPISGHTALYWYRQSLGQGLEFLIYFQGNSAPDKSGLPSDRFSAERTGGSVSTLTIQRTQQEDSAVYLCASSTWDTPQPQHFGDGTRLSIL.

This chain connects TRBV25-1 to TRBJ1-1; tentative D call: TRBD1 (5 bases). Trimming pared 10 bases from V and 1 base from J, leaving 10 bases between. This CDR3 is 12 amino acids long. Germline CDR1 and CDR2: MGHDK and SYGVNS. The CDR3 DNA reads TGTGCCACCGTGGACAAGAACACTGAAGCTTTCTTT. It translates to CATVDKNTEAFF.

The V and J genes are TRBV11-3 and TRBJ1-5; perhaps TRBD1 as D (5 bases). Trimming removed 3 bases at V and 5 bases at J, with 8 bases between. Germline CDR1 and CDR2: SGHNT and YENEEA. The CDR3 is 13 residues long. CDR3 sequence reads: CASSFSGDQPQHF. The CDR3 nucleotides read TGTGCCAGCAGCTTTTCGGGGGATCAGCCCCAGCATTTT.

The rearrangement links TRBV9 to TRBJ2-3; 7 nucleotides line up with TRBD1. The germline gives CDR1 SGDLS, CDR2 YYNGEE. V shed 5 bases and J 2 bases; nucleotides not matched to a gene: 8. This CDR3 is built from 15 residues. CDR3 DNA sequence: TGTGCCAGCAGTCCGAGTGGACAGGCCACAGATACGCAGTATTTT. Translating it yields CASSPSGQATDTQYF.

In its sample, this clone was seen a few times. As DNA, the CDR3 is TGTGCCAGCACCAATTGCGACGGCGGGGGATGCACAGATACGCAGTATTTT. This encodes CASTNCDGGGCTDTQYF. V usage is TRBV11-2 and J usage is TRBJ2-3, with 7 bases lining up with TRBD2. V gave up 7 bases and J gave up 1 base; unmatched junction bases: 14. Germline assignment: CDR1 SGHAT and CDR2 FQNNGV. The CDR3 runs to 17 residues.

The gene calls are TRBV19 and TRBJ1-4, with TRBD1 as a possible D gene (5 bases). With 3 bases removed from V and 6 bases from J, the gap between germline ends came to 11 bases. From germline, CDR1 is LNHDA and CDR2 SQIVND (reference sequence). The CDR3 has 14 residues. The CDR3: CASSMREGYEKLFF. The CDR3 region has the DNA TGTGCCAGTAGTATGAGGGAGGGGTATGAAAAACTGTTTTTT.

The genes are TRBV6-1 and TRBJ1-2, with 8 bases that match TRBD1. Losses at the gene ends were 2 bases for V and 9 bases for J; bases not matched to a gene: 11. This CDR3 has 15 residues. In germline, CDR1 is MNHNS, CDR2 SASEGT. The CDR3 nucleotides are TGTGCCAGCAGTGAACCAGGGGGCAGGGAGGGGAGCTACACCTTC. Translated, it gives CASSEPGGREGSYTF.

The chain recombines TRBV5-4 with TRBJ2-7, with TRBD2 identical over 10 bases. This CDR3 has 15 amino acids. CDR1 and CDR2 from the germline V gene are SGHNT and YYREEE (reference sequence). V was pared by 0 bases and J by 1 base, with 1 base of the junction left unmatched. CDR3 DNA: TGTGCCAGCAGCTTGGGGACTAGCGGATCCTACGAGCAGTACTTC. Translated: CASSLGTSGSYEQYF.

The chain links TRBV30 to TRBJ2-7; tentatively, D is TRBD1 (6 bases). Germline CDR1 reads GTSNPN; CDR2 reads SVGIG (reference sequence). V was trimmed by 3 bases and J by 4 bases, leaving 13 bases between them. The CDR3 sequence is 13 residues long. This chain's CDR3 is CAWSRQGWYEQYF. CDR3 sequence (DNA): TGTGCCTGGAGCCGGCAGGGGTGGTACGAGCAGTACTTC.

V is TRBV30 and J is TRBJ1-1; 8 positions match TRBD1. V trimming: 2 bases; J trimming: 4 bases; junction bases outside the gene matches: 6. Germline assignment: CDR1 GTSNPN and CDR2 SVGIG (reference sequence). The CDR3 is made up of 14 amino acids. The CDR3: CAWSTGQGGTEAFF. The CDR3 nucleotides read TGTGCCTGGAGTACCGGACAGGGCGGCACTGAAGCTTTCTTT. Variable domain in full (rest from reference TRBV30 and TRBJ1-1): SQTIHQWPATLVQPVGSPLSLECTVEGTSNPNLYWYRQAAGRGLQLLFYSVGIGQISSEVPQNLSASRPQDRQFILSSKKLLLSDSGFYLCAWSTGQGGTEAFFGQGTRLTVV.

This chain uses TRBV6-5 with TRBJ1-1; 8 bases fit TRBD1. J lost 5 bases, V lost 6 bases, and 5 bases had no gene match. From germline, CDR1 is MNHEY and CDR2 SVGAGI. The CDR3 loop spans 13 amino acids. CDR3 nucleotide sequence: TGTGCCAGCAGCTTGACAGGGGATACTGAAGCTTTCTTT. Its protein product is CASSLTGDTEAFF.

The chain links TRBV12-5 to TRBJ2-7; 11 positions agree with TRBD1. The ends lost 1 base at V and 7 bases at J; junction bases unmatched: 6. The CDR3 extends over 15 amino acids. Germline CDR1 reads LGHNT; CDR2 reads FRNRAP. CDR3 amino acids: CASGLAGQGAGEQYF. The CDR3 coding sequence is TGTGCTAGTGGTTTGGCCGGACAGGGGGCTGGGGAGCAGTACTTC.

The chain combines TRBV4-3 with TRBJ2-5, with D tentatively TRBD2 (5 bases). The germline CDR1 and CDR2 sequences are LGHNA and YSLEER. V was cut by 0 bases and J by 8 bases, with 22 bases left in between. The CDR3 spans 17 residues. As DNA, the CDR3 is TGCGCCAGCAGCCAAGAAGCTCGGACTGCCGTTCCTCGAACCCAGTACTTC. Translating gives CASSQEARTAVPRTQYF.

The J gene is TRBJ2-6, the V gene TRBV5-5, with no clear D. V was clipped by 4 bases and J by 0 bases, with 8 bases between them. CDR3 size: 15 residues. Germline CDR1 SGHKS, CDR2 YYEKEE (reference sequence). CDR3 residues: CASSLTHSGANVLTF. CDR3 sequence (DNA): TGTGCCAGCAGCCTAACCCACTCTGGGGCCAACGTCCTGACTTTC. The full variable domain, its missing parts supplied by reference TRBV5-5 and TRBJ2-6, is DAGVTQSPTHLIKTRGQQVTLRCSPISGHKSVSWYQQVLGQGPQFIFQYYEKEERGRGNFPDRFSARQFPNYSSELNVNALLLGDSALYLCASSLTHSGANVLTFGAGSRLTVL.

The chain combines TRBV19 with TRBJ1-1, with D tentatively TRBD1 (5 bases). From germline, CDR1 is LNHDA and CDR2 SQIVND (reference sequence). The CDR3 extends over 16 amino acids. V shed 0 bases and J shed 7 bases, with 18 bases lying between them. CDR3 nucleotide sequence: TGTGCCAGTAGTATAGATGGGGGGTCTTCGTTCGTTGAAGCTTTCTTT. Protein sequence: CASSIDGGSSFVEAFF.

The chain has TRBV21-1 and TRBJ2-1; TRBD2 was called by the table and not checked on the DNA. TRBV21-1 is described as a pseudogene. CDR3 size: 15 residues. The CDR3 DNA reads as TGTGCCAGCCCCAACCGGTCTCCCCCTGACAATGAGCAGTTCTTC. The encoded protein is CASPNRSPPDNEQFF.

The chain has TRBV27 and TRBJ1-2; TRBD1 aligns across 7 bases. CDR1 is MNHEY and CDR2 is SMNVEV in the germline V gene (reference sequence). The CDR3 totals 14 residues. Trimming at V came to 4 bases and at J to 4 bases, leaving 6 bases not matched to a gene. The CDR3 nucleotides are TGTGCCAGCAGTTCCCGACAGGGCCTCTATGGCTACACCTTC. It encodes CASSSRQGLYGYTF.

The rearrangement joins TRBV11-3 to TRBJ2-1; D ambiguous. V lost 1 base to trimming and J lost 9 bases, with 16 bases between them. CDR3 size: 15 residues. Germline assignment: CDR1 SGHNT and CDR2 YENEEA. CDR3 sequence reads: CASSLAASPQAEQFF. The CDR3, as DNA: TGTGCCAGCAGCTTAGCGGCGAGTCCCCAGGCTGAGCAGTTCTTC.

This chain uses TRBV5-4 with TRBJ1-3; tentative D call: TRBD1 (5 bases). Trimming stripped 4 bases from V and 4 bases from J, with 18 bases between. The germline CDR1 and CDR2 sequences are SGHNT and YYREEE (reference sequence). The CDR3 spans 16 residues. CDR3 DNA: TGTGCCAGCAGCATCGACAGTGGGGTTGGGGGAAACACCATATATTTT. Translating gives CASSIDSGVGGNTIYF.

The chain combines TRBV6-1 with TRBJ1-6; no firm D call. The CDR3 consists of 14 residues. V was cut by 1 base and J by 4 bases, with 5 bases left in between. Per germline, CDR1 MNHNS and CDR2 SASEGT. CDR3 protein: CASSEGRYNSPLHF. As DNA, the CDR3 is TGTGCCAGCAGTGAAGGGCGGTATAATTCACCCCTCCACTTT.

This chain uses TRBV2 with TRBJ2-7, with 12 bases that match TRBD2. This CDR3 spans 15 amino acids. CDR1 and CDR2 (germline): SNHLY, FYNNEI. The V segment lost 6 bases and the J segment 2 bases; nucleotides outside the gene matches: 5. The CDR3 here is CASSLAGGQPYEQYF. CDR3 in DNA: TGTGCCAGCAGCCTAGCGGGGGGGCAACCCTACGAGCAGTACTTC.

The chain carries TRBV25-1 and TRBJ2-5; 8 bases align to TRBD2. V lost 5 bases, J lost 2 bases, and 7 bases stayed unmatched. Per the germline V gene, CDR1 is MGHDK and CDR2 is SYGVNS. The CDR3 runs to 15 residues. The DNA of the CDR3 is TGTGCCAGCAGTCCTAACGGGAGGGGGCAAGAGACCCAGTACTTC. It codes for CASSPNGRGQETQYF.